Below, 21 T cell receptor beta chains from the same sample are listed, as sequenced in a study of graft-versus-host responses after intestinal transplantation. The protocol was immunoSEQ multiplex PCR, while the TCRdb copy is restricted to in-frame clones and leaves out a portion. The top ten hold approximately 1.4% of the sample, which has roughly 45,000 clones, approximately 94% seen once. This sample comprised PBMCs, obtained 330 to 350 days after intestinal transplant. These receptors originate from a human patient who received an intestinal transplant, so some T cells may come from the graft donor.

The chain recombines TRBV28 with TRBJ2-7, with D perhaps matching TRBD2 (6 bases). CDR1 is MDHEN, CDR2 SYDVKM, per germline. Trimming pared 3 bases from V and 0 bases from J, leaving 15 bases between. This CDR3 is built from 16 residues. This CDR3 reads CASSFREAVDSYEQYF. The DNA of the CDR3 is TGTGCCAGCAGTTTTAGGGAGGCAGTAGACTCCTACGAGCAGTACTTC.

This clone has just one count. The CDR3 loop is CASSGSSDKLSYGYTF. For the CDR3, the DNA is TGTGCCAGCAGTGGATCTTCAGATAAGTTATCTTATGGCTACACCTTC. The rearrangement links TRBV6-1 to TRBJ1-2; unclear D gene. V was shortened by 4 bases and J by 5 bases, with 20 bases between the two germline ends. The CDR3 length is 16 residues. From germline, CDR1 is MNHNS and CDR2 SASEGT.

The chain recombines TRBV27 with TRBJ2-3; 15 bases line up with TRBD2. The trim removed 1 base at V and 6 bases at J, leaving 5 bases unmatched. This CDR3 has 17 residues. Germline loops: CDR1 MNHEY, CDR2 SMNVEV (reference sequence). DNA for the CDR3: TGTGCCAGCAGTTTATTCGGACTAGCGGGAGGGCCCGATACGCAGTATTTT. Its translation is CASSLFGLAGGPDTQYF.

The CDR3 reads CASTALTGQGTGELFF. CDR3 bases: TGCGCCAGCACGGCTCTAACGGGACAGGGGACCGGGGAGCTGTTTTTT. The V call is TRBV5-1, the J call TRBJ2-2; TRBD1 aligns across 10 bases. CDR3 length: 16 residues. With V trimmed by 6 bases and J by 5 bases, 10 bases remained unmatched. CDR1 and CDR2 from the germline V gene are SGHRS and YFSETQ.

The chain recombines TRBV29-1 with TRBJ2-3; D remains unclear. Trimming took off 3 bases at V and 4 bases at J, with 11 bases between the two ends. In germline, CDR1 is SQVTM, CDR2 ANQGSEA. The CDR3 is 13 amino acids. CDR3 DNA: TGCAGCGTTGACAAGGGTAGGGCAGATACGCAGTATTTT. This translates into CSVDKGRADTQYF.

The CDR3 region has the DNA TGCGCCAGCAGCCAAGATTCACCTACTCTAGGCTCTGGAAACACCATATATTTT. Translation: CASSQDSPTLGSGNTIYF. The J gene is TRBJ1-3, the V gene TRBV4-1; D call uncertain. This CDR3 region has 18 residues. Germline-derived CDR1 and CDR2 are MGHRA and YSYEKL. V dropped 0 bases and J dropped 0 bases, with 15 bases sitting between them.

The genes are TRBV28 and TRBJ1-5; 8 positions agree with TRBD1. Germline CDR1 and CDR2: MDHEN and SYDVKM. This CDR3 region has 15 residues. Trimming removed 7 bases from V and 7 bases from J; junction bases left unmatched: 12. CDR3 coding DNA: TGTGCCAGCATGGGCGGACAGGGCGCGGTGCAGCCCCAGCATTTT. This codes for CASMGGQGAVQPQHF.

This chain joins TRBV14 and TRBJ2-3; D not resolved. V was cut by 4 bases and J by 3 bases, with 8 bases left in between. The length of the CDR3 is 13 residues. Germline assignment: CDR1 SGHDN and CDR2 FVKESK. DNA for the CDR3: TGTGCCAGCAGCCTTAGGAGAACAGATACGCAGTATTTT. Protein product: CASSLRRTDTQYF.

This chain uses TRBV11-2 with TRBJ2-1; D may be TRBD1 (5 bases). This CDR3 is built from 17 residues. Germline V lookup: CDR1 SGHAT, CDR2 FQNNGV. The V end was cut by 3 bases, the J end by 1 base, with 16 bases between. The CDR3 nucleotides read TGTGCCAGCAGCTTGTTACCCCAGACAGATTCCTACAATGAGCAGTTCTTC. Amino acid sequence: CASSLLPQTDSYNEQFF.

This chain links TRBV4-2 with TRBJ2-7; D may be TRBD1 (6 bases). The CDR3 totals 18 residues. V lost 1 base and J 1 base, leaving 20 bases between the germline ends. The germline CDR1 and CDR2 sequences are LGHNA and YNFKEQ. The CDR3 loop is CASSQGPPTGVLSYEQYF. The DNA of the CDR3 is TGTGCCAGCAGCCAAGGGCCACCGACAGGAGTCCTTTCCTACGAGCAGTACTTC.

The sample holds one count of this clone. The chain has TRBV25-1 and TRBJ2-1; 9 bases fit TRBD1. CDR1 is MGHDK and CDR2 is SYGVNS in the germline V gene. CDR3 size: 18 residues. V lost 7 bases to trimming and J lost 1 base; unmatched junction nucleotides: 14. CDR3 in amino acids: CASTAIPRTGESYNEQFF. The CDR3, as DNA: TGTGCCAGCACCGCCATCCCGAGGACAGGGGAATCCTACAATGAGCAGTTCTTC.

This chain connects TRBV30 to TRBJ2-6; D is ambiguous. V lost 0 bases and J lost 0, with 12 bases in between. Germline lookup yields CDR1 GTSNPN and CDR2 SVGIG (reference sequence). The CDR3 loop spans 17 amino acids. CDR3 in DNA: TGTGCCTGGAGTGTACGGAAAGGATTCTCTGGGGCCAACGTCCTGACTTTC. This translates into CAWSVRKGFSGANVLTF.

This sequence joins TRBV13 and TRBJ2-7; 9 bases align to TRBD1. There are 16 residues in the CDR3. Trimming at V came to 4 bases and at J to 2 bases, leaving 9 bases not matched to a gene. Germline V gives CDR1 PRHDT, CDR2 FYEKMQ (reference sequence). Here the CDR3 DNA reads TGTGCCAGCAGCTCCTCGGGACAGGGCGTCGCCTACGAGCAGTACTTC. Its protein product is CASSSSGQGVAYEQYF.

The V call is TRBV6-5, the J call TRBJ1-5; a weak D match, TRBD1 (5 bases). Trimming took 7 bases from V and 6 from J, leaving 13 bases between them. CDR3 length: 13 amino acids. The germline CDR1 and CDR2 sequences are MNHEY and SVGAGI. In DNA form, the CDR3 reads TGTGCCAGCACTAGGGGTAGTCTTCAGCCCCAGCATTTT. This translates into CASTRGSLQPQHF.

This chain links TRBV14 with TRBJ1-1; D perhaps matches TRBD1 (5 bases). CDR1 and CDR2 (germline): SGHDN, FVKESK. Trimming took off 4 bases at V and 2 bases at J, with 8 bases between the two ends. This CDR3 is 13 amino acids long. The CDR3 sequence: CASSLQGNTEAFF. The CDR3, as DNA: TGTGCCAGCAGCCTTCAGGGAAACACTGAAGCTTTCTTT.

The CDR3 sequence: CASSSGTVSNQPQHF. The CDR3 DNA is TGTGCCAGCAGTTCTGGGACAGTAAGCAATCAGCCCCAGCATTTT. V usage is TRBV6-5 and J usage is TRBJ1-5; 7 nucleotides agree with TRBD1. With V trimmed by 4 bases and J by 1 base, 4 bases remained unmatched. CDR3 length: 15 residues. The germline gives CDR1 MNHEY, CDR2 SVGAGI.

The V and J genes are TRBV6-5 and TRBJ2-5; TRBD2 matches 10 bases. The CDR3 is 16 amino acids. CDR1 and CDR2 from the germline V gene are MNHEY and SVGAGI. The J segment lost 5 bases and the V segment lost 2 bases, leaving 8 bases of the junction unmatched. The CDR3 sequence: CASSYGVQREGETQYF. The CDR3, as DNA: TGTGCCAGCAGTTACGGAGTTCAGCGGGAGGGTGAGACCCAGTACTTC.

The chain joins TRBV7-5 to TRBJ1-6; TRBD1, the table's D call, was not compared with the DNA. TRBV7-5 is listed as a pseudogene. The CDR3 extends over 15 amino acids. The CDR3 here is CVRSPSRRGDSPLHF. CDR3 nucleotide sequence: TGTGTCAGAAGCCCAAGTCGCAGGGGGGATTCACCCCTCCACTTT.

J is TRBJ2-5 and V is TRBV6-1; 7 bases line up with TRBD2. The CDR3 spans 15 residues. In germline, CDR1 is MNHNS, CDR2 SASEGT. Trimming cost V 5 bases and J 5 bases; bases outside gene matches: 11. CDR3 region: CASSSGLDDFETQYF. CDR3 DNA sequence: TGTGCCAGCAGTAGCGGACTAGACGATTTCGAGACCCAGTACTTC.

The chain links TRBV25-1 to TRBJ2-3, with 7 bases identical to TRBD2. The CDR3 length is 13 residues. V was clipped by 10 bases and J by 7 bases; unmatched bases: 11. CDR1 MGHDK and CDR2 SYGVNS come from the germline V gene. CDR3 sequence (DNA): TGTGCCACATCGTGGGAGGGAGTAAATACGCAGTATTTT. Amino acid sequence: CATSWEGVNTQYF.

This clone appeared a few times. DNA of the CDR3: TGTGCCAGCAGTTACTCGAGCGGACAGGGATACGAGCAGTACTTC. Translated: CASSYSSGQGYEQYF. This sequence joins TRBV6-5 and TRBJ2-7; 8 nucleotides align to TRBD1. The CDR3 spans 15 residues. Germline CDR1 and CDR2: MNHEY and SVGAGI. The J segment lost 4 bases and the V segment lost 0 bases, leaving 5 bases of the junction unmatched.